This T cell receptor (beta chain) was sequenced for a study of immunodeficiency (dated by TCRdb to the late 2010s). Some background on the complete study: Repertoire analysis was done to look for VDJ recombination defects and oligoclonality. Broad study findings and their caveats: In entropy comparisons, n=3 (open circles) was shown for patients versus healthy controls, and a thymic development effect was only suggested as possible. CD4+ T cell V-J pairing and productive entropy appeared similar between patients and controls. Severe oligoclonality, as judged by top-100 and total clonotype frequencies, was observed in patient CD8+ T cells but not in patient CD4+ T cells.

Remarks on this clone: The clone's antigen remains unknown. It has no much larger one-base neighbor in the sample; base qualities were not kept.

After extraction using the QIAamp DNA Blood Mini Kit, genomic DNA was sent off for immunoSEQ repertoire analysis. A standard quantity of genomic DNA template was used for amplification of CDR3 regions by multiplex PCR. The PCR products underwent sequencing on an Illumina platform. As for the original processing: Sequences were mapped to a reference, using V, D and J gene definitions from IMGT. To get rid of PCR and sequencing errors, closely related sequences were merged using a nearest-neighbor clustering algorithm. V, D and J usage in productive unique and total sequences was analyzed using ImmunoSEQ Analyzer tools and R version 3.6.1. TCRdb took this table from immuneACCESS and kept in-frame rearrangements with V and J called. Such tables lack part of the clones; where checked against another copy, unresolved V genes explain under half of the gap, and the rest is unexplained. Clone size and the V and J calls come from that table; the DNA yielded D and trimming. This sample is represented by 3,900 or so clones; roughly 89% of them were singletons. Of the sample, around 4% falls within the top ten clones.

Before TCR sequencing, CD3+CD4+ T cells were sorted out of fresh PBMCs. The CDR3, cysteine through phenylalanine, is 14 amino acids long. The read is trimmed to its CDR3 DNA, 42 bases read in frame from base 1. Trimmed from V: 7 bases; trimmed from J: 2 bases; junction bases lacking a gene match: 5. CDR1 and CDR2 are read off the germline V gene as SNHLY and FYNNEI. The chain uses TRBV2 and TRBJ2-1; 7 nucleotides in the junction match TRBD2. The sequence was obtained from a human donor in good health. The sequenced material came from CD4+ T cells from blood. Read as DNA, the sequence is TGTGCCAGCATGCTGCGGGGGACCTACAATGAGCAGTTCTTC. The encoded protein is CASMLRGTYNEQFF.